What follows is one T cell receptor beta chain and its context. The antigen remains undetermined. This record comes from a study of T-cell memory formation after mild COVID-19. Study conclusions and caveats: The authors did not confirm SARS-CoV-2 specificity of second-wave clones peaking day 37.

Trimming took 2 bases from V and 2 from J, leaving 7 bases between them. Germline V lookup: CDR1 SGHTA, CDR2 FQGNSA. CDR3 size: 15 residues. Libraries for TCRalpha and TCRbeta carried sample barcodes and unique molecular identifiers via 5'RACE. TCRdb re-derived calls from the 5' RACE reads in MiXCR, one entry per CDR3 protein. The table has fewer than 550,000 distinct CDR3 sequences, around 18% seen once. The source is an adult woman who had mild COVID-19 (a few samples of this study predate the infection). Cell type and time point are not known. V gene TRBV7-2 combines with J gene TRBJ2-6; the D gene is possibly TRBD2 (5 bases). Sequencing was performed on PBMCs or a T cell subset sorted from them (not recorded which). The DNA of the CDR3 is TGTGCCAGCAGCTTAATGGGAGCTGGGGCCAACGTCCTGACTTTC. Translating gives CASSLMGAGANVLTF.